These T cell receptor beta chains were read from a single sample in a study of PD-L1 blockade in urothelial cancer. Libraries were prepared by immunoSEQ multiplex PCR; TCRdb keeps only in-frame clonotypes and omits some of them. The table includes tens of thousands of clones, around 90% detected once. Sequences were derived from PBMCs, sampled around atezolizumab (anti-PD-L1) treatment. These receptors all come from a man in his 70s with urothelial cancer. Both conserved end residues are part of each CDR3. Each record gives: J gene, V gene, clone size, CDR3 length, CDR3 protein. Clone size is stated in some rows and not others, as once, few, many or a class when expanded.

J: TRBJ1-3
V: TRBV7-9
size: -
length: 14
CDR3: CASSPSPTVNTIYF

J: TRBJ2-7
V: TRBV10-3
size: few
length: 18
CDR3: CAISELPGLLPKGPEQYF

J: TRBJ2-7
V: TRBV28
size: -
length: 19
CDR3: CASSPRLAGGPMVGREQYF

J: TRBJ1-5
V: TRBV19
size: -
length: 14
CDR3: CASSIPGSNQPQHF

J: TRBJ2-7
V: TRBV10-2
size: -
length: 14
CDR3: CASSDGSGKYEQYF

J: TRBJ2-1
V: TRBV5-1
size: -
length: 15
CDR3: CASSLADSLYNEQFF

J: TRBJ1-5
V: TRBV23-1
size: -
length: 17
CDR3: CASSPTLSQAGNQPQHF

J: TRBJ2-1
V: TRBV9
size: -
length: 12
CDR3: CASSPRFNEQFF

J: TRBJ1-4
V: TRBV5-5
size: once
length: 15
CDR3: CASSLIGARNEKLFF

J: TRBJ2-7
V: TRBV5-6
size: -
length: 15
CDR3: CASSFRGTGSYEQYF

J: TRBJ2-1
V: TRBV5-8
size: -
length: 16
CDR3: CASSFFSGRANNEQFF

J: TRBJ1-5
V: TRBV27
size: once
length: 15
CDR3: CASSFVPLGNQPQHF

J: TRBJ2-7
V: TRBV27
size: -
length: 15
CDR3: CASSLGLVGVYEQYF

J: TRBJ2-3
V: TRBV28
size: -
length: 15
CDR3: CASSLPRLNRDTQYF

J: TRBJ2-7
V: TRBV5-1
size: -
length: 17
CDR3: CASSLRLAGAGPYEQYF

J: TRBJ1-1
V: TRBV29-1
size: -
length: 13
CDR3: CSVYDRMNTEAFF

J: TRBJ2-3
V: TRBV25-1
size: -
length: 16
CDR3: CASSESRTGVEDTQYF

J: TRBJ2-5
V: TRBV28
size: -
length: 14
CDR3: CASRYRGIQETQYF

J: TRBJ2-5
V: TRBV11-1
size: -
length: 17
CDR3: CASSFPNSPTGRETQYF

J: TRBJ2-7
V: TRBV27
size: -
length: 16
CDR3: CASSRATGGPSYEQYF

J: TRBJ2-1
V: TRBV5-1
size: -
length: 15
CDR3: CASTEAGAPLYEQFF

J: TRBJ2-4
V: TRBV30
size: once
length: 16
CDR3: CAWRSDGEGAKNIQYF

J: TRBJ1-5
V: TRBV9
size: -
length: 13
CDR3: CASSAQANQPQHF

J: TRBJ1-5
V: TRBV27
size: -
length: 16
CDR3: CASSFSQGGPNQPQHF

J: TRBJ2-1
V: TRBV2
size: -
length: 16
CDR3: CASSVRLAGNWNEQFF

J: TRBJ2-2
V: TRBV9
size: once
length: 17
CDR3: CASSVGGPGMNTGELFF